Described below is a single T cell receptor beta chain sequence and its context. Which antigen it targets is not known. No base-level quality is on record; no much larger clone is a single base apart. The CDR1 and CDR2 encoded by the germline V gene are SQVTM and ANQGSEA. The CDR3 covers 13 residues, taking in both the cysteine and the phenylalanine. The kept DNA is CDR3 alone, 39 bases in frame from the first base. V is cut by 2 bases and J by 0 bases, and the space between the germline ends is 7 bases. The sample belongs to a study of blood T cell repertoires in COVID-19 (dated by TCRdb to 2018 to 2020). For the wider study: The collaborator samples originated in the United States, Italy and Spain and spanned the acute and convalescent phases of COVID-19. The material from the prospective study consisted of cDNA or gDNA derived from T cells, B-cell-depleted T cells, or PBMCs. Deeply sampled blood TCRbeta repertoires from subjects exposed to, actively infected with, or recovered from COVID-19 were included in the dataset. A freely available public database, intended as a resource for researchers studying the immune response to SARS-CoV-2, is where the repertoires were released. Samples were obtained from the ongoing ImmuneRACE study (first 160 participants) and from about 1,300 subjects provided by 6 global collaborators. Nearly every sample came with metadata listing a de-identified subject ID, COVID-19 status, age in years and sex. HLA class I and class II types, where available, came from metadata supplied by the sample provider rather than from assay-based typing. Findings and caveats that apply to the study as a whole: The amount of clinical and demographic metadata varied by source and participant and was provided uncurated.

TCRbeta CDR3 regions were amplified from genomic DNA by means of the immunoSEQ Assay, a bias-controlled multiplex PCR. As for how the authors treated the data: Within the assay, amplification of reference gene primers was used to estimate how many nucleated cells each sample contained. To quantify the absolute abundance of each unique TCRbeta CDR3 rearrangement, sequence reads were collapsed and filtered. Productive Simpson clonality was computed per sample as the square root of Simpson's diversity index over productive rearrangements. The clones in this table, taken by TCRdb from immuneACCESS, are in-frame only. Not every clone is retained; where verified, under half of the shortfall comes from an unresolved V gene, and the cause of the rest is unknown. The DNA was the basis for D and trimming; V, J and clone size are from that table. The sample yields about 210,000 clones; about 91% were counted once. The top ten clones comprise around 1.2% of the sample.

Each collaborating institution followed its own protocols to collect whole blood in K2EDTA tubes. For TCRbeta analysis, collaborators shipped samples as frozen whole blood, isolated PBMCs, or DNA extracted from either of those sample types. The source material was peripheral blood. The sequence joins TRBV29-1 to TRBJ2-5; the D segment cannot be called with confidence. This TCR was recovered from a man aged 30 to 45 with acute or convalescent COVID-19. CDR3 reads: CSVEYSNQETQYF. The DNA reads as follows: TGCAGCGTTGAATACAGCAACCAAGAGACCCAGTACTTC.